The entry that follows covers one T cell receptor beta chain sequence. Its antigen remains unknown. TCRdb reprocessed the 5' RACE reads with MiXCR, giving one entry per CDR3 protein. This table has 350,000 to 400,000 distinct CDR3 sequences, 25% to 35% appearing once. CDR1 and CDR2 from the germline V gene are SGHTS and YDEGEE. The CDR3 sequence is 17 residues long. V lost 3 bases and J lost 3, with 19 bases in between. Likely shared infections and vaccines: all three twin pairs were reared together. This specimen belongs to a study of identical twins' blood T cells. General observations from the study: Abundant TCRbeta CDR3s overlapped more between twins than with unrelated donors.

The sequence derives from a woman aged 18-49 years in good health. Sequenced: PBMCs. The chain couples TRBV5-8 to TRBJ1-5; perhaps TRBD1 as D (5 bases). The CDR3 region has the DNA TGTGCCAGCAGCTGGGGGTTTCGGGGAGCCGACAATCAGCCCCAGCATTTT. It encodes CASSWGFRGADNQPQHF.